The clone carrying this TCR beta chain has just a few counts. The data belong to a study of T-cell reconstitution after alpha-beta-depleted transplantation in children. Unique molecular identifiers were built into the TCRbeta library. Each CDR3 protein gets one entry after TCRdb re-called the PCR reads with MiXCR. In the table there are roughly 500,000 distinct CDR3 sequences, roughly 18% of which are singletons. Sequencing used PBMCs from the stem cell graft donor, obtained from the stem cell graft. The TCR was taken from a human donor who donated a stem cell graft to a child with acute lymphoblastic leukemia.

The CDR3 is CSAHRGGRLNTEAFF. CDR3 in DNA: TGCAGTGCTCACCGGGGGGGGCGGCTGAACACTGAAGCTTTCTTT. The chain links TRBV20-1 to TRBJ1-1, with D possibly TRBD1 on 6 matching bases. This CDR3 spans 15 amino acids. Germline CDR1 and CDR2: DFQATT and SNEGSKA (reference sequence). Between the trimmed V and J ends, which lost 5 bases and 0 bases, there was a span of 16 bases.